This TCR beta chain was recorded in a study of cytomegalovirus exposure and HLA in healthy donors. The study's findings and limits: Researchers left out some V segments, among them TRBV6-2 and TRBV6-3, as indistinguishable.

V was cut by 5 bases and J by 2 bases, with 12 bases left in between. CDR1 and CDR2 from the germline V gene are MDHEN and SYDVKM. The CDR3 sequence is 14 residues long. It was with 60 Vbeta and 13 Jbeta primers that the PCR ran. Produced via immunoSEQ multiplex PCR; TCRdb's table is partial and in-frame only. The sample has roughly 220,000 clones; more than 75% are singletons. Worth noting for this clone: Its matching antigen is unknown.

The material sequenced was PBMCs. This chain uses TRBV28 with TRBJ1-1, with D possibly TRBD1 on 6 matching bases. This TCR derives from a woman aged 40 to 50 in good health and CMV-seronegative. The CDR3: CASSPGGANTEAFF. The CDR3 DNA reads as TGTGCCAGCAGTCCTGGGGGCGCTAACACTGAAGCTTTCTTT.